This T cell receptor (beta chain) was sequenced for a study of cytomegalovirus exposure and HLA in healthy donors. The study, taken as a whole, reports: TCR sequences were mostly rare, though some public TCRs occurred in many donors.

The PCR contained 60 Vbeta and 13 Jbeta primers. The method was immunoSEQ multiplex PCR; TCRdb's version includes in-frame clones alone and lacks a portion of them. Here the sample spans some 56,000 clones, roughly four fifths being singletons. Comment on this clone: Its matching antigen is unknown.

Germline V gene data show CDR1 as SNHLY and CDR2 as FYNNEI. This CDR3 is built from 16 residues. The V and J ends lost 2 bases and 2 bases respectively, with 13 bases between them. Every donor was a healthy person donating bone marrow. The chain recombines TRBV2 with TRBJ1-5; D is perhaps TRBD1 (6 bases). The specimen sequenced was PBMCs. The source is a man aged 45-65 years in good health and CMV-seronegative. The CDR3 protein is CASSETGTKGNQPQHF. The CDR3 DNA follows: TGTGCCAGCAGTGAAACAGGGACGAAGGGCAATCAGCCCCAGCATTTT.